Listed below are T cell receptor beta chains from one sample, sequenced in a study of blood T cell repertoires in COVID-19. Produced via immunoSEQ multiplex PCR; TCRdb's table is partial and in-frame only. The sample records about 170,000 clones, around 93% being singletons. Sequencing was performed on peripheral blood. The receptor source for this set is a woman aged 45-65 years with acute or convalescent COVID-19. CDR3s include the opening cysteine and the closing phenylalanine or tryptophan. A D gene is named only where the DNA matches it firmly. Not every row has a clone size; where given, it reads once, few, many or a size class.

18	TRBV4-3	NA	TRBJ2-3	TRBD2	CASSQLIAGEGAADTQYF	TGCGCCAGCAGCCAACTTATAGCGGGAGAGGGGGCGGCAGATACGCAGTATTTT
15	TRBV27	NA	TRBJ2-2	NA	CASTPWSGNTGELFF	TGTGCCAGCACCCCGTGGAGCGGGAACACCGGGGAGCTGTTTTTT
15	TRBV4-1	NA	TRBJ2-7	TRBD2	CASSLGLAVSYEQYF	TGCGCCAGCAGCCTGGGACTAGCAGTCTCCTACGAGCAGTACTTC
15	TRBV4-1	once	TRBJ1-1	NA	CASRPLGAGFFEAFF	TGCGCCAGCAGGCCGCTTGGGGCTGGTTTTTTTGAAGCTTTCTTT
11	TRBV19	NA	TRBJ1-2	NA	CASMGGDGHTF	TGTGCCAGTATGGGGGGGGATGGCCACACCTTC
14	TRBV10-1	NA	TRBJ1-1	NA	CASSEGRRNTEAFF	TGCGCCAGCAGTGAGGGCCGCCGGAACACTGAAGCTTTCTTT
17	TRBV20-1	NA	TRBJ1-4	TRBD1	CSASRDRGRGRGEKLFF	TGCAGTGCTAGTAGGGACAGGGGAAGAGGTAGGGGTGAAAAACTGTTTTTT
15	TRBV7-8	once	TRBJ1-6	TRBD1	CASSLKGQYNSPLHF	TGTGCCAGCAGCTTAAAGGGACAGTATAATTCACCCCTCCACTTT
15	TRBV6-5	once	TRBJ1-1	NA	CASRIQGSGNTEAFF	TGTGCCAGCAGGATACAGGGTTCGGGAAACACTGAAGCTTTCTTT
15	TRBV7-9	NA	TRBJ1-2	TRBD1	CASSRRTGADYGYTF	TGTGCCAGCAGCAGGAGGACAGGGGCAGACTATGGCTACACCTTC
11	TRBV20-1	NA	TRBJ2-7	TRBD1	CSAPTGFEQYF	TGCAGTGCACCGACAGGGTTCGAGCAGTACTTC
18	TRBV3-1/TRBV3-2	NA	TRBJ2-7	TRBD2	CASSQIIPGTSGFYEQYF	TGTGCCAGCAGCCAAATCATCCCGGGGACTAGCGGGTTTTACGAGCAGTACTTC
11	TRBV30	NA	TRBJ1-2	TRBD1	CAWDQGDGYTF	TGTGCCTGGGACCAGGGGGACGGCTACACCTTC
17	TRBV7-3	NA	TRBJ2-7	NA	CASSLTSGGYLICEQYF	TGTGCCAGCAGCTTAACCTCCGGCGGGTACCTCATTTGTGAGCAGTACTTC
15	TRBV6-7	few	TRBJ1-5	NA	CASYQTGEWNQPQHF	TGTGCCAGCTATCAAACAGGTGAATGGAATCAGCCCCAGCATTTT
16	TRBV7-6	NA	TRBJ2-1	TRBD2	CASSLELGLAGSEQFF	TGTGCCAGCAGCTTAGAGTTGGGACTAGCGGGATCTGAGCAGTTCTTC
15	TRBV20-1	once	TRBJ2-1	TRBD1	CSASQQGDPYNEQFF	TGCAGTGCTAGTCAACAGGGGGATCCCTACAATGAGCAGTTCTTC
18	TRBV6-4	NA	TRBJ2-3	TRBD2	CASSDPVGLSAGEDTQYF	TGTGCCAGCAGTGACCCAGTTGGGTTATCGGCGGGAGAGGATACGCAGTATTTT
15	TRBV24-1	once	TRBJ2-5	TRBD1	CATSDLGQGTETQYF	TGTGCCACCAGTGATTTAGGACAGGGTACCGAGACCCAGTACTTC
13	TRBV30	NA	TRBJ1-2	NA	CAWRVHGGNGYTF	TGTGCCTGGAGAGTCCATGGGGGGAATGGCTACACCTTC
15	TRBV5-1	once	TRBJ1-2	TRBD1	CASSPEGDRGHGYTF	TGCGCCAGCAGCCCTGAGGGGGACAGGGGGCACGGCTACACCTTC
15	TRBV7-8	NA	TRBJ1-5	NA	CASSPERVSNQPQHF	TGTGCCAGCAGCCCTGAAAGAGTTTCCAATCAGCCCCAGCATTTT
14	TRBV2	NA	TRBJ1-1	TRBD1	CASSAEGAGTEAFF	TGTGCCAGCAGTGCAGAGGGGGCAGGCACTGAAGCTTTCTTT
13	TRBV4-1	NA	TRBJ2-3	NA	CASSQPGTDTQYF	TGCGCCAGCAGCCAACCAGGGACAGATACGCAGTATTTT
15	TRBV29-1	NA	TRBJ2-7	TRBD1	CSVEDPRTGGSGQYF	TGCAGCGTTGAAGATCCTAGGACAGGGGGCTCAGGGCAGTACTTC
11	TRBV20-1	once	TRBJ2-7	TRBD1	CSAGDSYEQYF	TGCAGTGCTGGGGACAGCTACGAGCAGTACTTC
14	TRBV7-9	NA	TRBJ2-1	TRBD1	CASSPLTGFDEQFF	TGTGCCAGCAGCCCATTGACAGGGTTCGATGAGCAGTTCTTC
16	TRBV4-2	NA	TRBJ2-2	NA	CASSQDSRGRTGELFF	TGTGCCAGCAGCCAAGACAGCAGGGGACGCACCGGGGAGCTGTTTTTT
12	TRBV29-1	NA	TRBJ2-5	NA	CSVETGTETQYF	TGCAGCGTTGAAACAGGGACGGAGACCCAGTACTTC
13	TRBV12-3/TRBV12-4	NA	TRBJ1-2	NA	CASSRWTAYGYTF	TGTGCCAGCAGCCGTTGGACAGCCTATGGCTACACCTTC
14	TRBV2	NA	TRBJ1-5	NA	CASSEIDSNQPQHF	TGTGCCAGCAGTGAAATAGATAGCAATCAGCCCCAGCATTTT
14	TRBV18	NA	TRBJ1-1	NA	CASSPLGGKAEAFF	TGTGCCAGCTCACCATTAGGAGGGAAGGCTGAAGCTTTCTTT
15	TRBV28	NA	TRBJ1-6	TRBD1	CASSLEGGGRTPLHF	TGTGCCAGCAGTTTAGAAGGAGGGGGCAGAACACCCCTCCACTTT
15	TRBV9	NA	TRBJ2-2	TRBD2	CASSVGGSNTGELFF	TGTGCCAGCAGCGTAGGCGGGAGTAACACCGGGGAGCTGTTTTTT
12	TRBV9	NA	TRBJ1-2	NA	CASSGQDYGYTF	TGTGCCAGCAGCGGACAGGATTATGGCTACACCTTC
13	TRBV30	few	TRBJ1-1	NA	CAWSLDRNTEAFF	TGTGCCTGGAGCTTAGACAGAAACACTGAAGCTTTCTTT
15	TRBV28	NA	TRBJ1-6	TRBD1	CASSTGQGNVSPLHF	TGTGCCAGCAGTACGGGACAGGGGAATGTTTCACCCCTCCACTTT
16	TRBV5-1	NA	TRBJ2-2	NA	CASSLVPSGVTGELFF	TGCGCCAGCAGCTTGGTTCCCTCAGGGGTCACCGGGGAGCTGTTTTTT
17	TRBV7-3	once	TRBJ1-2	NA	CASSPGGAGGYNYGYTF	TGTGCCAGCAGCCCGGGAGGCGCGGGGGGATATAACTATGGCTACACCTTC
12	TRBV2	NA	TRBJ2-7	NA	CASSLVSYEQYF	TGTGCCAGCAGCCTCGTCTCCTACGAGCAGTACTTC
17	TRBV7-8	NA	TRBJ1-1	TRBD1	CASSFPRQGEMNTEAFF	TGTGCCAGCAGCTTCCCTCGACAGGGGGAGATGAACACTGAAGCTTTCTTT
17	TRBV28	NA	TRBJ2-2	NA	CATNQRLGTANTGELFF	TGTGCCACCAACCAACGACTCGGTACCGCGAACACCGGGGAGCTGTTTTTT
13	TRBV12-3/TRBV12-4	NA	TRBJ1-5	NA	CASRGQRGQPQHF	TGTGCCAGCAGAGGCCAAAGGGGTCAGCCCCAGCATTTT
16	TRBV19	NA	TRBJ1-3	NA	CASSIDGVVSGNTIYF	TGTGCCAGTAGTATAGACGGGGTGGTAAGTGGAAACACCATATATTTT
14	TRBV28	NA	TRBJ1-5	NA	CASSWGGVGQNQHF	TGTGCCAGCTCCTGGGGAGGGGTCGGGCAAAACCAGCATTTT